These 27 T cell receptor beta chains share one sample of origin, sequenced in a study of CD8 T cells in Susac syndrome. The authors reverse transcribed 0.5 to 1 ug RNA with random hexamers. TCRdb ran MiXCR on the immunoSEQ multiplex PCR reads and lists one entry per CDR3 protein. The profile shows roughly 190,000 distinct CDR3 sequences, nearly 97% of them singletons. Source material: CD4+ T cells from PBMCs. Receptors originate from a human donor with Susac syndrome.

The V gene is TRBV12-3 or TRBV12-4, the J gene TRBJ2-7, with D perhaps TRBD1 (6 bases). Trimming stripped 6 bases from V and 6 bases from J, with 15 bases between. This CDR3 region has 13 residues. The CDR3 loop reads CASRPKSRGEQYF. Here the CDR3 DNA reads TGTGCCAGCAGGCCGAAGTCCAGGGGCGAGCAGTACTTC.

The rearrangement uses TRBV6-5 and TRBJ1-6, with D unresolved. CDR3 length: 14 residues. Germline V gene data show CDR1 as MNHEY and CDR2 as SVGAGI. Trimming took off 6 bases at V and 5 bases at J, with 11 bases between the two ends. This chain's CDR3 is CASSQGLNNSPLHF. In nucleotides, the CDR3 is TGTGCCAGCAGCCAAGGACTAAATAATTCACCCCTCCACTTT.

The CDR3 reads CASSYGTSGYNEQFF. Here the CDR3 DNA reads TGTGCCAGCAGTTACGGGACTAGCGGTTACAATGAGCAGTTCTTC. The chain joins TRBV6-2 or TRBV6-3 to TRBJ2-1, with TRBD2 matching 11 bases. With 2 bases clipped from V and 4 bases from J, the junction kept 1 base outside the gene matches. This CDR3 comprises 15 residues. CDR1 is MNHEY, CDR2 SVGEGT, per germline.

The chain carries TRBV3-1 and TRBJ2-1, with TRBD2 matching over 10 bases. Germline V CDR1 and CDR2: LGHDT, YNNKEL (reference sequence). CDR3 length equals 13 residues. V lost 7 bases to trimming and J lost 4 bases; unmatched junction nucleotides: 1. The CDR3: CASKRGGYNEQFF. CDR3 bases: TGTGCCAGCAAGCGGGGGGGTTACAATGAGCAGTTCTTC.

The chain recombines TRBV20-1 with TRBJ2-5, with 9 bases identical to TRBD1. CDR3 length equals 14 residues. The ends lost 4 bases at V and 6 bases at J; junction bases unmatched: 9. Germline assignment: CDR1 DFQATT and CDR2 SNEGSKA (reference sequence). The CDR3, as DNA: TGCAGTGCTACCTCCTGGACAGGGGTGAAGACCCAGTACTTC. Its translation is CSATSWTGVKTQYF.

CDR3 sequence reads: CATSDTRRGQETQYF. CDR3 in DNA: TGTGCCACCAGTGACACAAGACGAGGACAAGAGACCCAGTACTTC. The rearrangement links TRBV24-1 to TRBJ2-5; D remains ambiguous. The CDR3 runs 15 residues. The germline gives CDR1 KGHDR, CDR2 SFDVKD. The V and J ends lost 4 bases and 2 bases respectively, with 13 bases between them.

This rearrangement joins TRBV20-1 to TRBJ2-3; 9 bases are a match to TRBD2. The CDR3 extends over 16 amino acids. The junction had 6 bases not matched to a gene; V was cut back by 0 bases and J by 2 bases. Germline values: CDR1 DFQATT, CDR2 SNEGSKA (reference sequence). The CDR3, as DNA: TGCAGTGCTAGAGATAACGCGGGGGGGCCCACAGATACGCAGTATTTT. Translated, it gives CSARDNAGGPTDTQYF.

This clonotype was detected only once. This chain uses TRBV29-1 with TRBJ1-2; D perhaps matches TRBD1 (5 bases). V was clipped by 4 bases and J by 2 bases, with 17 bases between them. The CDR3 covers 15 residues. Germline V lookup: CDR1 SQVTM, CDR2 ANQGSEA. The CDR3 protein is CSVVGRANVNYGYTF. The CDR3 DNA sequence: TGCAGCGTTGTCGGCAGGGCGAACGTAAACTATGGCTACACCTTC.

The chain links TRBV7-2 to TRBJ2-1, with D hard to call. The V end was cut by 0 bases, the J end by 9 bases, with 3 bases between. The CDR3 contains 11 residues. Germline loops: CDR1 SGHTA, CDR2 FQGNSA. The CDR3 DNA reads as TGTGCCAGCAGCTTAGCTAGTGAGCAGTTCTTC. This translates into CASSLASEQFF.

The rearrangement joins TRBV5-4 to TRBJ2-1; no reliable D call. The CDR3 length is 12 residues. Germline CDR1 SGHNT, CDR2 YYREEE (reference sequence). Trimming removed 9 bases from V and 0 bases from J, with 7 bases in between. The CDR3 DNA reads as TGTGCCACCGGAAGCTCCTACAATGAGCAGTTCTTC. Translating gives CATGSSYNEQFF.

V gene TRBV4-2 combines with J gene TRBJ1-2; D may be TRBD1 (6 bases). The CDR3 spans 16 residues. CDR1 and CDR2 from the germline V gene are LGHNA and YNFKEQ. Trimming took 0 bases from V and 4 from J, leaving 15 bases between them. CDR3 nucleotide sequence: TGTGCCAGCAGCCAAGAGCGGGCGGGGGCGGTCTATGGCTACACCTTC. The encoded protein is CASSQERAGAVYGYTF.

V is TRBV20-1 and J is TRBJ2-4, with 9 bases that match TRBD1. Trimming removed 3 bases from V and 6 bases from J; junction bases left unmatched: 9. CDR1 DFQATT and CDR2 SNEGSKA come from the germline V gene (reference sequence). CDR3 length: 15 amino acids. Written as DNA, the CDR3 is TGCAGTGCTAGGACCACAGGGGGCCGAAGAAACATTCAGTACTTC. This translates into CSARTTGGRRNIQYF.

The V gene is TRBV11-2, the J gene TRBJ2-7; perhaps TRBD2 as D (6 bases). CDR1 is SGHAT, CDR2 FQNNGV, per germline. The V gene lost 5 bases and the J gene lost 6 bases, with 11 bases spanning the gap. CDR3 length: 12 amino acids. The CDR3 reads CASSPTSPEQYF. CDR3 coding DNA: TGTGCCAGCAGCCCAACTAGCCCCGAGCAGTACTTC.

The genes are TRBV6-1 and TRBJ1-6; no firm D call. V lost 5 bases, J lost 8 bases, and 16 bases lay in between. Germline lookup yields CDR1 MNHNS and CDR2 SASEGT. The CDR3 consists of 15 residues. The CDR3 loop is CASSLQQGVDSPLHF. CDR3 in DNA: TGTGCCAGCAGTTTACAGCAAGGCGTGGATTCACCCCTCCACTTT.

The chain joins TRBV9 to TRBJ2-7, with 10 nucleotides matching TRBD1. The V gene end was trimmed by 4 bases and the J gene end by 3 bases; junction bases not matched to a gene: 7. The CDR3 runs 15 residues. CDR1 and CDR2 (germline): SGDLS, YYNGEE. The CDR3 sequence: CASSPTGTGVYEQYF. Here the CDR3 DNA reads TGTGCCAGCAGCCCCACCGGGACAGGGGTCTACGAGCAGTACTTC.

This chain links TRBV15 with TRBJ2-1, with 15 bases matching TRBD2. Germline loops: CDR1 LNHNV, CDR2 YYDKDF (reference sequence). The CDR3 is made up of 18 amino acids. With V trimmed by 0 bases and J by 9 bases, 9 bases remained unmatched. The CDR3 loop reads CATSRDPPGTSGGIEQFF. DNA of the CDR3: TGTGCCACCAGCAGAGATCCCCCAGGGACTAGCGGGGGGATTGAGCAGTTCTTC.

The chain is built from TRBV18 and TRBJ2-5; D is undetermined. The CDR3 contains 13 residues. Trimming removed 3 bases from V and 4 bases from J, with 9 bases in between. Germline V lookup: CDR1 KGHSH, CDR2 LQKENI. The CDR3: CASSPPGPETQYF. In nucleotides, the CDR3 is TGTGCCAGCTCACCTCCCGGGCCAGAGACCCAGTACTTC.

The CDR3 loop reads CASQHDGNTIYF. For the CDR3, the DNA is TGTGCCAGCCAACACGATGGGAACACCATATATTTT. The chain is built from TRBV3-1 and TRBJ1-3; D gene unclear. There are 12 residues in the CDR3. CDR1 is LGHDT, CDR2 YNNKEL, per germline (reference sequence). V was shortened by 8 bases and J by 7 bases, with 12 bases between the two germline ends.

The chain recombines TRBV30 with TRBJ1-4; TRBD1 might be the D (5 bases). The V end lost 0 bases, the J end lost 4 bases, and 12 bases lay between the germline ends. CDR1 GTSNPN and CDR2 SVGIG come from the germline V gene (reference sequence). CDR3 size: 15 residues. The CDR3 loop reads CAWSVPGLFNEKLFF. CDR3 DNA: TGTGCCTGGAGTGTACCGGGACTGTTTAATGAAAAACTGTTTTTT.

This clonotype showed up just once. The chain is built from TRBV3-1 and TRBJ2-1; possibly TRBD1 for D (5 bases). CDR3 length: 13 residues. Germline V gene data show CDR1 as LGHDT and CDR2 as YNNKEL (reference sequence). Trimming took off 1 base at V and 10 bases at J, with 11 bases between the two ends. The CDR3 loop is CASSQVSRGEQFF. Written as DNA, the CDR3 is TGTGCCAGCAGCCAAGTCTCTAGGGGCGAGCAGTTCTTC.

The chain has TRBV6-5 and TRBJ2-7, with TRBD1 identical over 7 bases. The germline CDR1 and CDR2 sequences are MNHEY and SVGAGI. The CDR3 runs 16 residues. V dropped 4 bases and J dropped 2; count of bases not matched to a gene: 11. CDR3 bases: TGTGCCAGCAGTTCTACAGGGGTCAGCCGTACCTACGAGCAGTACTTC. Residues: CASSSTGVSRTYEQYF.

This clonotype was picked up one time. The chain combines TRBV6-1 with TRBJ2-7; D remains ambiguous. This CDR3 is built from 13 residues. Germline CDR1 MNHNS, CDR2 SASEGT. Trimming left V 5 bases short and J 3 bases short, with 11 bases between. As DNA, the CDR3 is TGTGCCAGCAGTACTTCATCTTTCTACGAGCAGTACTTC. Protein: CASSTSSFYEQYF.

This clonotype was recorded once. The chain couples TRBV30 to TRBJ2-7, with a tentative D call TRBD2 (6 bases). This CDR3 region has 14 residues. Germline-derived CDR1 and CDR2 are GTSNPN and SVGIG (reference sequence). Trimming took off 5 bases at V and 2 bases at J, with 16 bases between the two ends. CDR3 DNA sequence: TGTGCCTGGGGGACTTCCCATACCCCCTACGAGCAGTACTTC. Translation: CAWGTSHTPYEQYF.

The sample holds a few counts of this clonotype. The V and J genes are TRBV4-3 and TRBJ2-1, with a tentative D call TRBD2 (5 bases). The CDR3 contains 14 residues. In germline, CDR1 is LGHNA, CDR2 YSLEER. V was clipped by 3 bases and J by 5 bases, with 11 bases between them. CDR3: CASSQGRNDNEQFF. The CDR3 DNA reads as TGCGCCAGCAGCCAGGGGAGAAATGACAATGAGCAGTTCTTC.

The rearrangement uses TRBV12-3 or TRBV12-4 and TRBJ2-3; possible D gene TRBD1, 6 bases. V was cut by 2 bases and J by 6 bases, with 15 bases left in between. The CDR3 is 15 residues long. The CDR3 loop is CASSLNEQGSDTQYF. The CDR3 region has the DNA TGTGCCAGCAGTTTAAATGAACAGGGCAGCGATACGCAGTATTTT.

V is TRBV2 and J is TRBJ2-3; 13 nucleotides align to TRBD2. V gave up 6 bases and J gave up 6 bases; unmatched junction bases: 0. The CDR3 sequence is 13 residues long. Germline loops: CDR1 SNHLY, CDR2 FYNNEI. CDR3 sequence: CASRLAGGDTQYF. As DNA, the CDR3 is TGTGCCAGCAGACTAGCGGGGGGGGATACGCAGTATTTT. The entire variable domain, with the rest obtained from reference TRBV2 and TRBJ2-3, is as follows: EPEVTQTPSHQVTQMGQEVILRCVPISNHLYFYWYRQILGQKVEFLVSFYNNEISEKSEIFDDQFSVERPDGSNFTLKIRSTKLEDSAMYFCASRLAGGDTQYFGPGTRLTVL.

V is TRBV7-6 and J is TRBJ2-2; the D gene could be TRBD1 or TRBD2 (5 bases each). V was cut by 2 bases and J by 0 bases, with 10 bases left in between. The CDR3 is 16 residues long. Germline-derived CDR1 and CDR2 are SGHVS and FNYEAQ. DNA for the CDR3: TGTGCCAGCAGCTTAACGAGGGGCTCGAACACCGGGGAGCTGTTTTTT. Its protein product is CASSLTRGSNTGELFF.